The count of the clone carrying this T cell receptor beta chain is one. The antigen is not known. These data originate in a study of T cells after yellow fever vaccination. General study points: A large majority of primary-vaccination clones showed up again after the booster (approximately 95% CD4, around 90% CD8). The secondary response peaked faster, at day 5 versus 15, but was weaker. A small share of clonotypes appeared in both CD4 and CD8 compartments.

Universal primer sites and UMIs were introduced during 5'RACE template-switching synthesis of TCR cDNA. TCRdb re-derived calls from the 5' RACE reads in MiXCR, one entry per CDR3 protein. This table has approximately 600,000 distinct CDR3 sequences, around an eighth appearing once. The TCR originated in a man aged 25-45 years who received the YFV17D yellow fever vaccine. This specimen consisted of PBMCs, obtained on the day of the yellow fever booster vaccination.

As DNA, the CDR3 is TGTGCCAGCAGCTCCCTGGTCGCCGCCAACGCCGGGGAGCTGTTTTTT. Translated: CASSSLVAANAGELFF. V and J are TRBV5-4 and TRBJ2-2; D is ambiguous. V was trimmed by 3 bases and J by 6 bases, leaving 18 bases between them. This CDR3 has 16 amino acids. Germline V CDR1 and CDR2: SGHNT, YYREEE (reference sequence).